This T cell receptor (beta chain) originates from a study of CD8+CD57+ T cells in acquired aplastic anemia. Study details: An average of 3.2 ug of DNA was obtained from sorted CD4+ and CD8+ cells. Study-wide results and limits: Patients were compared with controls for CD8+ Simpson's diversity, and no significant difference emerged.

TCR beta VDJ and CDR3 were profiled, and genomic DNA was the template. TCRdb reanalysed the reads using MiXCR and keeps one entry per CDR3 protein. The table records 400,000 to 500,000 distinct CDR3 sequences, about 70% of them present only once. CDR3 size: 14 residues. CDR1 and CDR2 from the germline V gene are DFQATT and SNEGSKA (reference sequence). Unmatched junction bases numbered 10, after V lost 3 bases and J lost 6 bases. As to this clonotype: Its antigen remains unidentified.

The V gene is TRBV20-1, the J gene TRBJ1-2; 7 bases align to TRBD1. Material for sequencing was sorted CD4+, CD8+, or CD8+CD57+ T cells (not recorded which) from PBMCs. The TCR comes from a human donor in good health, serving as a control. The CDR3 coding sequence is TGCAGTGCTAGTGAAGACAGGGCAAAGAATGGCTACACCTTC. Its translation is CSASEDRAKNGYTF.